Presented here are 3 T cell receptor beta chains from one specimen sequenced in a study of blood T cell repertoires in COVID-19. Sequenced by immunoSEQ multiplex PCR; TCRdb stores in-frame clones only, minus some. The sample records about 170,000 clones, around 89% being singletons. Material for sequencing was peripheral blood. The receptors were sampled from a middle-aged man who had recovered from COVID-19.

The CDR3 protein is CASSLQGTQETQYF. CDR3 coding DNA: TGTGCCAGCAGCTTGCAGGGGACCCAAGAGACCCAGTACTTC. V is TRBV5-4 and J is TRBJ2-5; possible D gene TRBD1, 6 bases. Germline CDR1 SGHNT, CDR2 YYREEE (reference sequence). V was trimmed by 1 base and J by 1 base, leaving 8 bases between them. There are 14 residues in the CDR3.

In its sample, this clone was seen once. The chain employs TRBV28 and TRBJ2-7; 9 nucleotides agree with TRBD2. After removal of 9 bases from V and 4 bases from J, the junction contained 10 bases not matched to a gene. The CDR3 covers 14 residues. Germline V CDR1 and CDR2: MDHEN, SYDVKM. CDR3 sequence: CASPSGAPPYEQYF. CDR3 coding DNA: TGTGCCAGTCCTAGCGGGGCCCCCCCTTACGAGCAGTACTTC.

This sequence joins TRBV15 and TRBJ1-4; D is unclear. In germline, CDR1 is LNHNV, CDR2 YYDKDF (reference sequence). Trimming took off 1 base at V and 0 bases at J, with 18 bases between the two ends. CDR3 length: 19 residues. The CDR3 reads CATSRGEYRGGATNEKLFF. The CDR3 nucleotides are TGTGCCACCAGCAGAGGGGAATATCGGGGAGGAGCAACTAATGAAAAACTGTTTTTT.